This T cell receptor (beta chain) was recovered during a study of cytomegalovirus exposure and HLA in healthy donors. Primers: 60 Vbeta forward and 13 Jbeta reverse. TCRdb keeps only in-frame clones here, not all; method: immunoSEQ multiplex PCR. The sample shows about 130,000 clones, around three quarters of them seen only once. In its sample, this clone was seen a few times. Its antigen is not known. The study's findings and limits: Some V segments (TRBV6-2 and TRBV6-3 among them) were excluded as indistinguishable. A missense variant in DCLRE1C was later tied to TCR beta V- and J-gene trimming. Reportedly, a later analysis found an Asian-associated ancestry cluster had fewer N-insertions than the roughly 630-donor mean.

CDR3 length: 12 amino acids. Trimming removed 7 bases from V and 1 base from J, with 7 bases in between. Germline CDR1 is MDHEN and CDR2 is SYDVKM. The receptor was isolated from a woman in her sixties in good health and CMV-seropositive. Sequencing was performed on PBMCs. This rearrangement joins TRBV28 to TRBJ1-1; D is ambiguous. CDR3: CASKRTNTEAFF. CDR3 coding DNA: TGTGCCAGCAAGCGGACGAACACTGAAGCTTTCTTT.